A single sample is the source of the 24 T cell receptor beta chains below, sequenced in a study of identical twins. TCRdb re-analysed the 5' RACE reads in MiXCR, keeping a single row per CDR3 protein. The table has about 240,000 distinct CDR3 sequences, about 10% seen once. Sequenced material: memory T cells sorted from blood. The receptors were gathered from a man aged 45-65 years in good health.

This clonotype was observed a few times. V is TRBV10-3 and J is TRBJ2-7, with 11 positions matching TRBD2. With 4 bases clipped from V and 5 bases from J, the junction kept 10 bases outside the gene matches. This CDR3 is 16 amino acids long. CDR1 and CDR2 (germline): ENHRY, SYGVKD. CDR3 nucleotide sequence: TGTGCCATCAGTGTTGGGATGAGACTAGCGGGGAACGAGCAGTACTTC. Protein product: CAISVGMRLAGNEQYF.

In this sample, this clonotype turned up a few times. This rearrangement joins TRBV7-9 to TRBJ1-1; 9 nucleotides agree with TRBD1. CDR1 is SEHNR and CDR2 is FQNEAQ in the germline V gene (reference sequence). This CDR3 has 17 amino acids. J gave up 3 bases and V 5 bases, and 13 bases lay outside the gene matches. CDR3 in DNA: TGTGCCAGCAGCCCCAACACAGGGGGCGGGTCGGACACTGAAGCTTTCTTT. It encodes CASSPNTGGGSDTEAFF.

CDR3 protein: CASSPSTGGDTEAFF. The CDR3 nucleotides are TGCGCCAGCAGCCCCTCGACAGGAGGAGACACTGAAGCTTTCTTT. The rearrangement uses TRBV4-1 and TRBJ1-1; TRBD1 is a possible D gene (6 bases). Trimming removed 4 bases at V and 3 bases at J, with 15 bases between. The V gene's germline CDR1 is MGHRA and CDR2 YSYEKL. The CDR3 loop spans 15 amino acids.

There are many counts of this clonotype. This rearrangement joins TRBV24-1 to TRBJ2-1; D is unresolved. Per the germline V gene, CDR1 is KGHDR and CDR2 is SFDVKD. V gave up 4 bases and J gave up 8 bases, with 26 bases separating them. The CDR3 covers 18 residues. In DNA form, the CDR3 reads TGTGCCACCAGTGACCGAACCTTTAGGTCAGCCACCTTAGATGAGCAGTTCTTC. The encoded protein is CATSDRTFRSATLDEQFF.

This clonotype was counted between two and nine times. The V gene is TRBV20-1, the J gene TRBJ1-1; no reliable D call. Per germline, CDR1 DFQATT and CDR2 SNEGSKA (reference sequence). CDR3 length equals 14 residues. V shed 5 bases and J shed 4 bases, with 17 bases lying between them. For the CDR3, the DNA is TGCAGTGCTGGGGTTCGGGGATTTGGCACTGAAGCTTTCTTT. This codes for CSAGVRGFGTEAFF.

V gene TRBV30 combines with J gene TRBJ1-1; D is ambiguous. Looked up from germline, CDR1 is GTSNPN and CDR2 is SVGIG (reference sequence). The ends were cut back, 1 base at V and 9 bases at J, with 24 bases in the middle. CDR3 length: 16 amino acids. CDR3 residues: CAWSAFGGLQRWKAFF. The CDR3 DNA sequence: TGTGCCTGGAGTGCCTTCGGAGGGCTTCAGAGGTGGAAAGCTTTCTTT.

Many counts were recorded for this clonotype. V is TRBV19 and J is TRBJ2-7; weak D call: TRBD2 (7 bases). Trimming pared 5 bases from V and 3 bases from J, leaving 20 bases between. The CDR3 consists of 16 residues. Germline V gene sequence: CDR1 LNHDA, CDR2 SQIVND (reference sequence). CDR3 bases: TGTGCCAGTAGTCCTCAAGGGGGGGCGGGAGTCTACGAGCAGTACTTC. Its protein product is CASSPQGGAGVYEQYF.

The gene calls are TRBV4-3 and TRBJ2-6; 9 bases are a match to TRBD2. After removal of 1 base from V and 0 bases from J, the junction contained 10 bases not matched to a gene. This CDR3 is built from 20 residues. Germline lookup yields CDR1 LGHNA and CDR2 YSLEER. The CDR3 coding sequence is TGCGCCAGCAGCCAAGGGATAGGCGGGAGGGCCTACTCTGGGGCCAACGTCCTGACTTTC. Its protein is CASSQGIGGRAYSGANVLTF.

This clonotype has just a few counts. The chain joins TRBV19 to TRBJ2-2, with a possible D match to TRBD2 (5 bases). With 6 bases removed from V and 5 bases from J, the gap between germline ends came to 13 bases. Germline CDR1 reads LNHDA; CDR2 reads SQIVND (reference sequence). CDR3 length: 14 amino acids. The CDR3 DNA follows: TGTGCCAGTAGCCCTACTAGTTTAACCGGGGAGCTGTTTTTT. It specifies CASSPTSLTGELFF. Full variable domain (missing parts from reference TRBV19 and TRBJ2-2): DGGITQSPKYLFRKEGQNVTLSCEQNLNHDAMYWYRQDPGQGLRLIYYSQIVNDFQKGDIAEGYSVSREKKESFPLTVTSAQKNPTAFYLCASSPTSLTGELFFGEGSRLTVL.

This clonotype was counted only a few times. The gene calls are TRBV5-6 and TRBJ2-5; D may be TRBD1 (5 bases). This CDR3 is built from 14 residues. Germline assignment: CDR1 SGHDT and CDR2 YYEEEE. V was trimmed by 1 base and J by 4 bases, leaving 11 bases between them. DNA of the CDR3: TGTGCCAGCAGCTTGTCAGGGATCGGAGAGACCCAGTACTTC. Protein: CASSLSGIGETQYF.

This clonotype has ten or more counts. The rearrangement uses TRBV29-1 and TRBJ1-1; D is unclear. There are 11 residues in the CDR3. In germline, CDR1 is SQVTM, CDR2 ANQGSEA. Trimming removed 8 bases from V and 6 bases from J, with 13 bases in between. CDR3 residues: CSTGLRSEAFF. CDR3 sequence (DNA): TGCAGCACGGGCCTTAGGTCTGAAGCTTTCTTT.

This clonotype has only a few counts. V and J are TRBV15 and TRBJ2-3; 13 bases are shared with TRBD2. The J segment lost 3 bases and the V segment lost 7 bases, leaving 4 bases of the junction unmatched. Germline V gene lookup returns CDR1 LNHNV and CDR2 YYDKDF (reference sequence). The CDR3 length is 15 residues. The CDR3 DNA reads as TGTGCCACCACCACTAGCGGGAGGGATACAGATACGCAGTATTTT. It yields the protein CATTTSGRDTDTQYF.

The chain combines TRBV4-3 with TRBJ2-3; 8 nucleotides align to TRBD2. CDR1 is LGHNA and CDR2 is YSLEER in the germline V gene. The CDR3 is 16 amino acids. Germline trimming cut 2 bases from V and 6 bases from J; bases unmatched to any gene: 10. This CDR3 is CASSQTGSGARDTQYF. For the CDR3, the DNA is TGCGCCAGCAGCCAAACAGGTAGCGGGGCCCGTGATACGCAGTATTTT.

Ten or more counts support this clonotype. The chain carries TRBV29-1 and TRBJ2-3, with a possible D match to TRBD2 (6 bases). CDR1 is SQVTM and CDR2 is ANQGSEA in the germline V gene. The CDR3 length is 15 residues. Trimming pared 7 bases from V and 0 bases from J, leaving 17 bases between. The CDR3 sequence: CSAQLAPTSTDTQYF. The CDR3 bases are TGCAGCGCCCAACTAGCCCCGACTAGCACAGATACGCAGTATTTT.

The sample holds many counts of this clonotype. This chain joins TRBV2 and TRBJ1-6; D is uncertain. Germline V gives CDR1 SNHLY, CDR2 FYNNEI. This CDR3 has 16 amino acids. V lost 2 bases and J 0 bases, leaving 8 bases between the germline ends. CDR3 DNA: TGTGCCAGCAGTGAACTGGGCAGCTCCTATAATTCACCCCTCCACTTT. Translating it yields CASSELGSSYNSPLHF.

This clonotype was counted ten times or more. The V and J genes are TRBV9 and TRBJ2-1; 12 nucleotides line up with TRBD1. The CDR3 is 14 amino acids. The V and J ends lost 7 bases and 7 bases, in that order; junction bases with no gene match: 6. Germline lookup yields CDR1 SGDLS and CDR2 YYNGEE. The CDR3 DNA follows: TGTGCCAGCTCCGGGACAGGGGGCTGGAATGAGCAGTTCTTC. Encoded protein: CASSGTGGWNEQFF.

The genes are TRBV7-3 and TRBJ2-1; tentative D call: TRBD2 (6 bases). Deletions cut 6 bases from V and 8 bases from J, with 17 bases between. Germline CDR1 reads SGHTA; CDR2 reads FQGTGA. CDR3 length equals 14 residues. The CDR3 DNA follows: TGTGCCAGCAGACAAGGGCGGGGTGGGGATGAGCAGTTCTTC. Protein product: CASRQGRGGDEQFF.

In this sample, this clonotype turned up a few times. This chain connects TRBV24-1 to TRBJ1-5; no firm D call. CDR3 length equals 14 residues. Germline CDR1 KGHDR, CDR2 SFDVKD. The V end was cut by 1 base, the J end by 1 base, with 4 bases between. This CDR3 is CATSDLFSNQPQHF. CDR3 nucleotide sequence: TGTGCCACCAGTGATTTATTCAGCAATCAGCCCCAGCATTTT.

This clonotype was recorded at least ten times. The junction shows a germline mismatch at one end, possibly a read error. The chain couples TRBV12-3 or TRBV12-4 to TRBJ2-7; D not resolved. CDR3 length: 13 amino acids. This CDR3 reads CASSLALSQSRFF. For the CDR3, the DNA is TGTGCCAGCAGTTTAGCGCTTAGCCAATCCCGTTTCTTC.

This clonotype was observed at least ten times. The chain combines TRBV29-1 with TRBJ2-1; possible D gene TRBD1, 8 bases. Per germline, CDR1 SQVTM and CDR2 ANQGSEA. The CDR3 length is 17 residues. Trimming left V 5 bases short and J 1 base short, with 21 bases between. In nucleotides, the CDR3 is TGCAGCGTTCCAGCTCTTGACAGGGGAGGGTCCTACAATGAGCAGTTCTTC. Its translation is CSVPALDRGGSYNEQFF.

V and J are TRBV5-4 and TRBJ2-1; TRBD2 agrees at 9 bases. The CDR3 is made up of 15 amino acids. V shed 4 bases, J shed 3 bases, and the junction held 5 bases outside the gene matches. Germline lookup yields CDR1 SGHNT and CDR2 YYREEE (reference sequence). Here the CDR3 reads CASSPLAGYYNEQFF. The CDR3 region has the DNA TGTGCCAGCAGCCCCCTAGCGGGATACTACAATGAGCAGTTCTTC.

This clonotype has only a few counts. The chain links TRBV28 to TRBJ2-1; 11 nucleotides agree with TRBD2. The CDR3 is 16 amino acids. Germline V gene data show CDR1 as MDHEN and CDR2 as SYDVKM. Germline trimming cut 6 bases from V and 2 bases from J; bases unmatched to any gene: 6. DNA of the CDR3: TGTGCCAGCAGCCCTCGGACTAGCGGGCCCTACAATGAGCAGTTCTTC. It codes for CASSPRTSGPYNEQFF.

This clonotype was seen many times. The chain recombines TRBV6-1 with TRBJ2-4; the D is unclear. The CDR3 length is 16 residues. Germline values: CDR1 MNHNS, CDR2 SASEGT. Trimming shortened V by 3 bases and J by 0 bases, and 12 bases separated the two germline ends. CDR3 sequence (DNA): TGTGCCAGCAGTGAGGAGCAGGTCCTAGCCAAAAACATTCAGTACTTC. Translation gives CASSEEQVLAKNIQYF.

This clonotype was counted a few times. The chain combines TRBV20-1 with TRBJ1-2; no definite D call. The CDR3 contains 12 residues. The germline gives CDR1 DFQATT, CDR2 SNEGSKA (reference sequence). The CDR3 loop is CRPLRSNYGYTF. CDR3 DNA: TGCAGACCCCTAAGGAGCAACTATGGCTACACCTTC.